This T cell receptor beta chain was identified in a study of T cells in Graves' hyperthyroidism and ophthalmopathy. Looking at the study overall: At initial diagnosis, before any treatment had begun, peripheral blood was obtained. Study outcomes and limitations: The blood repertoire included most of the expanded thyroid clonotypes above 0.001. The model anticipated ophthalmopathy a median approximately 6.6 months pre-onset.

Trimming stripped 1 base from V and 0 bases from J, with 10 bases between. This CDR3 is built from 15 residues. CDR1 and CDR2 (germline): MGHRA, YSYEKL. Thyroid ultrasound and orbital computed tomography, with clinical symptoms and serum thyroxine and TRAb, informed diagnoses. In its sample, this clonotype was seen a few times. The antigen is not known. Amplification of TCR beta CDR3 regions was performed using RNA transcripts as template. With the HTBI primer set, the TCR CDR3 went through a first round of RT-PCR. Each CDR3 protein gets one entry after TCRdb re-called the multiplex PCR reads with MiXCR. The sample lists about 500,000 distinct CDR3 sequences; about 16% were seen once.

The sequencing sample was made of blood. The V and J genes are TRBV4-1 and TRBJ2-7, with D possibly matching TRBD2 (6 bases). This clonotype was sampled from a young woman with Graves' ophthalmopathy. The CDR3 DNA is TGCGCCAGCAGCCAAGGTCTAGCGAACTCCTACGAGCAGTACTTC. The encoded protein is CASSQGLANSYEQYF.